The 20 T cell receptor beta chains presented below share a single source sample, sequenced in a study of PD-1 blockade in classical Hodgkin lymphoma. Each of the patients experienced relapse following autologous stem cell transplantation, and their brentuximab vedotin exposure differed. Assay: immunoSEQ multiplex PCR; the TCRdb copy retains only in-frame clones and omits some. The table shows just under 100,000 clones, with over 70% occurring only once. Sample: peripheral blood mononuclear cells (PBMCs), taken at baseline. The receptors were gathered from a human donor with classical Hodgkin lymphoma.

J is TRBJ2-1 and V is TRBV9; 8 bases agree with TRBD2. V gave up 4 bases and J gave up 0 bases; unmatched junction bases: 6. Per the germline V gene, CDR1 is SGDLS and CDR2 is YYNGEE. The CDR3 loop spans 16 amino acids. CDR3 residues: CASSSGGVSSYNEQFF. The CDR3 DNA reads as TGTGCCAGCAGCTCCGGGGGGGTTAGCTCCTACAATGAGCAGTTCTTC.

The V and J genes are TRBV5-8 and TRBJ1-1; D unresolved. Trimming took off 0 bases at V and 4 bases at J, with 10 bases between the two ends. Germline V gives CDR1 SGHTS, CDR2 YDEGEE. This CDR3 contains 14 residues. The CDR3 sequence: CASSLGGMGTEAFF. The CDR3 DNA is TGTGCCAGCAGCTTGGGGGGTATGGGCACTGAAGCTTTCTTT.

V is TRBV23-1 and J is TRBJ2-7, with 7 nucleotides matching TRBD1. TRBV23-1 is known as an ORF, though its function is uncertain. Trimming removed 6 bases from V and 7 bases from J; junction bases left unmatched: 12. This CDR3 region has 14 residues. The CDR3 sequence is CASRRGQTFSEQYF. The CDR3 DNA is TGCGCCAGCAGACGGGGACAGACATTTTCGGAGCAGTACTTC.

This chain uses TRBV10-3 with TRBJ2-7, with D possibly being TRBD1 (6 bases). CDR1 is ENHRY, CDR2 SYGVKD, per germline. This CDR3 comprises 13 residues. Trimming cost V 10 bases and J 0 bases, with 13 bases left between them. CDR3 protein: CATRRDNSYEQYF. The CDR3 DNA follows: TGTGCCACTCGCCGGGACAACTCCTACGAGCAGTACTTC.

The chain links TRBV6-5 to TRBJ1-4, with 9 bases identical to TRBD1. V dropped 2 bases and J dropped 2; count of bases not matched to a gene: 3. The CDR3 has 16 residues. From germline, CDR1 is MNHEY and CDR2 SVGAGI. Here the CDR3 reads CASSYTGTGTNEKLFF. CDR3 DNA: TGTGCCAGCAGTTACACCGGGACAGGGACTAATGAAAAACTGTTTTTT.

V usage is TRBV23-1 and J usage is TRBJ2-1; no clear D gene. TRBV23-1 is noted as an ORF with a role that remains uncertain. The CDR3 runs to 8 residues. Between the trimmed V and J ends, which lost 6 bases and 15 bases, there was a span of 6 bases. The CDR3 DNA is TGCGCCAGCAGGAAGGGGTTCTTC. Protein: CASRKGFF.

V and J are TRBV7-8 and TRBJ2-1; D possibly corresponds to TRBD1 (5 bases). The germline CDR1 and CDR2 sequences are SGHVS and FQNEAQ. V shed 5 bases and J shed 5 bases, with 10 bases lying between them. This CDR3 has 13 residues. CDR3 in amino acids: CASSPGHDNEQFF. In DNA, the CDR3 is TGTGCCAGCAGCCCCGGACACGACAATGAGCAGTTCTTC.

The CDR3: CASSRQGANEQYF. The CDR3 DNA reads TGTGCCAGCAGCCGACAGGGGGCGAACGAGCAGTACTTC. The chain is built from TRBV27 and TRBJ2-7, with 10 bases lining up with TRBD1. CDR3 length: 13 amino acids. V trimming: 6 bases; J trimming: 5 bases; junction bases outside the gene matches: 4. Per the germline V gene, CDR1 is MNHEY and CDR2 is SMNVEV (reference sequence).

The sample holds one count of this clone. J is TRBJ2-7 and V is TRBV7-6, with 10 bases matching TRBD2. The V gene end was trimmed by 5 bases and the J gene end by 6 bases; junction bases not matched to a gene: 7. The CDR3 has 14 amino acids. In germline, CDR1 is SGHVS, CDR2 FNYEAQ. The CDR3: CASSKAGGPTEQYF. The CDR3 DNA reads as TGTGCCAGCAGCAAAGCGGGAGGGCCAACCGAGCAGTACTTC.

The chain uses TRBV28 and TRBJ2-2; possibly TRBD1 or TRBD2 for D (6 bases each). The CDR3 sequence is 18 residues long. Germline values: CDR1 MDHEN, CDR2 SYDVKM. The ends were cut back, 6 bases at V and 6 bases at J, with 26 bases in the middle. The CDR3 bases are TGTGCCAGCAGCCGGGCGGGGAGACAGGAAAGTTTAGCCGGGGAGCTGTTTTTT. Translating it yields CASSRAGRQESLAGELFF.

CDR3 protein: CAISDMTGTGTEAFF. The CDR3, as DNA: TGTGCCATCAGTGATATGACAGGGACGGGCACTGAAGCTTTCTTT. This chain links TRBV10-3 with TRBJ1-1; 7 bases are a match to TRBD1. Germline V gene lookup returns CDR1 ENHRY and CDR2 SYGVKD. The CDR3 sequence is 15 residues long. V lost 3 bases, J lost 4 bases, and 8 bases stayed unmatched.

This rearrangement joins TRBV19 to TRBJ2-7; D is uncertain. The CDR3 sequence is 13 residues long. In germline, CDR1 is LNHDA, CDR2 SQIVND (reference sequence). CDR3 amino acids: CAAGTRSSYEQYF. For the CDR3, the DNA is TGTGCAGCAGGCACCAGGAGCTCCTACGAGCAGTACTTC.

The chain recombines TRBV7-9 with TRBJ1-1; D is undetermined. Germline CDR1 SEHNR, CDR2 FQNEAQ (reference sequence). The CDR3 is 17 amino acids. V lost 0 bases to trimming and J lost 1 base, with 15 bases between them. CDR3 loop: CASSLAPPGYTNTEAFF. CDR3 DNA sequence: TGTGCCAGCAGCTTAGCGCCCCCGGGATATACGAACACTGAAGCTTTCTTT.

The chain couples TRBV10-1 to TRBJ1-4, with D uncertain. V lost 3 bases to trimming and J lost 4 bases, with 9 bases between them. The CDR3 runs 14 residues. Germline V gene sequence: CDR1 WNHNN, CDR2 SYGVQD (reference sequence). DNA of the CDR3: TGCGCCAGCAGTGATCCCACAGTTAATGAAAAACTGTTTTTT. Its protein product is CASSDPTVNEKLFF.

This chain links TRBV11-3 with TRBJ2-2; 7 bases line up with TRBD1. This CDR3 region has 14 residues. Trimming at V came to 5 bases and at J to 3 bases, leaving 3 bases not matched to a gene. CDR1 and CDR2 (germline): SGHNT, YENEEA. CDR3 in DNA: TGTGCCAGCAGCCCCGGGACAGACACCGGGGAGCTGTTTTTT. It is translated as CASSPGTDTGELFF.

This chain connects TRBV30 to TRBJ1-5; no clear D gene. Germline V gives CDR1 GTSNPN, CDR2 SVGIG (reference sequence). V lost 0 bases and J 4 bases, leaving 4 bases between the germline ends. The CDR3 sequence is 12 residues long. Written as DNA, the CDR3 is TGTGCCTGGAGTGTTTTGAATCAGCCCCAGCATTTT. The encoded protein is CAWSVLNQPQHF.

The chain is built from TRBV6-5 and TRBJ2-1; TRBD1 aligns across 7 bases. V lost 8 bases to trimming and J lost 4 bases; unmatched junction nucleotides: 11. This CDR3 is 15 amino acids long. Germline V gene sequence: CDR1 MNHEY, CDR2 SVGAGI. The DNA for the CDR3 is TGTGCCAGCTCCCGACAGGGAAGGGGATACAATGAGCAGTTCTTC. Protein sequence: CASSRQGRGYNEQFF.

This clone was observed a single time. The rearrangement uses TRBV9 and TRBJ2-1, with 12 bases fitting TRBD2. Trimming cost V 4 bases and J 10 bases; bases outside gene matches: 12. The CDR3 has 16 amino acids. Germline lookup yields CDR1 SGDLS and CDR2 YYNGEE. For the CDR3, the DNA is TGTGCCAGCAGCTCATCAACCGGACTAGCGGGGAGGGAGCAGTTCTTC. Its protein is CASSSSTGLAGREQFF.

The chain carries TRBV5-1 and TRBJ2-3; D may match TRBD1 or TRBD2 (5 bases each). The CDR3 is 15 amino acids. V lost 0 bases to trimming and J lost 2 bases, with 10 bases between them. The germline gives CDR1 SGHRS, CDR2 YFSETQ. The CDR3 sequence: CASSLGGTHTDTQYF. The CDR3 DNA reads TGCGCCAGCAGCTTGGGAGGGACCCACACAGATACGCAGTATTTT.

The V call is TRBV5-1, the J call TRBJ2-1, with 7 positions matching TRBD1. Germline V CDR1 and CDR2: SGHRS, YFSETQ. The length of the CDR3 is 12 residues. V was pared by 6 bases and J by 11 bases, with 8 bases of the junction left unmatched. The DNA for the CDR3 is TGCGCCAGCAACCCGAACAGGGGTCAGCAGTTCTTC. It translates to CASNPNRGQQFF.